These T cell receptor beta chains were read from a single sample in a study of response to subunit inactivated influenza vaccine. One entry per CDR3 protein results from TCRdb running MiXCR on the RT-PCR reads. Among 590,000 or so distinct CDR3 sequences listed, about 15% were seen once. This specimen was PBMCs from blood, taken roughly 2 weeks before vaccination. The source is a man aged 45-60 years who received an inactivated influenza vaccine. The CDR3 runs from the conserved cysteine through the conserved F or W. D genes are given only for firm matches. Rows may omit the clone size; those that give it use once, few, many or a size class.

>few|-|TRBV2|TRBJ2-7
CASRQTSYEQYF
TGTGCCAGCAGACAAACCTCCTACGAGCAGTACTTC
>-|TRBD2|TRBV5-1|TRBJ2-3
CASSPFRDLRLGSGSRGGTDTQYF
TGCGCCAGCAGCCCGTTCCGGGACCTACGTCTGGGTAGCGGGAGCAGGGGTGGCACAGATACGCAGTATTTT
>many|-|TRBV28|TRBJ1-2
CASTAGGIGYTF
TGTGCCAGCACCGCTGGGGGCATTGGCTACACCTTC
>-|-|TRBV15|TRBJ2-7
CATSSHLYEQYF
TGTGCCACCAGCAGTCATCTCTACGAGCAGTACTTC
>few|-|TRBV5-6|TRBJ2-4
CASSLGNSKNIQYF
TGTGCCAGCAGCTTGGGTAACAGCAAAAACATTCAGTACTTC
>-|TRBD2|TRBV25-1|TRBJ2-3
CASSEYSGGRGDTQYF
TGTGCCAGCAGTGAATATTCGGGCGGGAGGGGAGATACGCAGTATTTT
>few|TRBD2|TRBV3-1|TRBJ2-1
CASSQVAGWNEQFF
TGTGCCAGCAGCCAAGTAGCGGGTTGGAATGAGCAGTTCTTC
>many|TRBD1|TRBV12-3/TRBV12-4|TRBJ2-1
CASSPGTGVNEQFF
TGTGCCAGCAGTCCCGGGACAGGGGTCAATGAGCAGTTCTTC
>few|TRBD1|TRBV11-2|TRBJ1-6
CASSFGQGASPLHF
TGTGCCAGCAGTTTTGGACAGGGGGCCTCACCCCTCCACTTT
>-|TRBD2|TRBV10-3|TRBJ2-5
CATGASGGETQYF
TGTGCCACCGGAGCTAGCGGGGGGGAGACCCAGTACTTC
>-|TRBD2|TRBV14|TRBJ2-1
CASSHLPASGRATEQFF
TGTGCCAGCAGCCACCTACCGGCTAGCGGGAGGGCCACTGAGCAGTTCTTC
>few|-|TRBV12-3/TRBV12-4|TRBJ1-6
CASSLGGGTAPLHF
TGTGCCAGCAGTTTAGGAGGGGGGACGGCACCCCTCCACTTT
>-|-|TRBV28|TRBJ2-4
CASSSTNRVGDIQYF
TGTGCCAGCAGTTCGACCAACAGGGTAGGGGACATTCAGTACTTC
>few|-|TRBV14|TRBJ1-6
CASSQKLNSPLHF
TGTGCCAGCAGCCAAAAGTTAAATTCACCCCTCCACTTT
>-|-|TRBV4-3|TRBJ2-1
CASSQGTADNEQFF
TGCGCCAGCAGCCAAGGGACAGCAGACAATGAGCAGTTCTTC
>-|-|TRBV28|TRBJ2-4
CASSFSSPTGELAKNIQYF
TGTGCCAGCAGTTTTTCTTCCCCTACCGGAGAACTAGCCAAAAACATTCAGTACTTC
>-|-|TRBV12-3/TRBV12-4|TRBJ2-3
CASSEEVAGSTDTQYF
TGTGCCAGCAGTGAGGAAGTTGCGGGGAGCACAGATACGCAGTATTTT
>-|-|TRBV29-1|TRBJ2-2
CSVGTDPTGELFF
TGCAGCGTTGGTACAGACCCCACCGGGGAGCTGTTTTTT
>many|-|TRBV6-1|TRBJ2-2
CASSGAQLWGAPAGELFF
TGTGCCAGCAGTGGGGCCCAGCTCTGGGGGGCTCCGGCGGGGGAGCTGTTTTTT
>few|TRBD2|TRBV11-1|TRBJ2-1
CASSPYAGSASGSNEQFF
TGTGCCAGCAGCCCGTACGCGGGGTCCGCTAGCGGGAGCAATGAGCAGTTCTTC
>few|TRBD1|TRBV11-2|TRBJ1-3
CASSFGWQGENTIYF
TGTGCCAGCAGCTTTGGGTGGCAGGGGGAAAACACCATATATTTT
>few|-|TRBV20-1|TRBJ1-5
CSAKRGDISNQPQHF
TGCAGTGCTAAGAGGGGGGACATTAGCAATCAGCCCCAGCATTTT
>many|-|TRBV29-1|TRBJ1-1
CSVVEGNTEAFF
TGCAGCGTTGTAGAAGGGAACACTGAAGCTTTCTTT
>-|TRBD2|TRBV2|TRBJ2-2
CASSVREGTGELFF
TGTGCCAGCAGTGTTAGGGAGGGCACCGGGGAGCTGTTTTTT
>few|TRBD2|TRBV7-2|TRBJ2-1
CASSPRGTEQFF
TGTGCCAGCAGCCCGCGGGGGACTGAGCAGTTCTTC
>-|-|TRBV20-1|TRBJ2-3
CSATQGTDTQYF
TGCAGTGCCACTCAAGGCACAGATACGCAGTATTTT
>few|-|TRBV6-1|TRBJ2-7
CASSPRDISYEQYF
TGTGCCAGCAGTCCCCGGGACATCTCCTACGAGCAGTACTTC
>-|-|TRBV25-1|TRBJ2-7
CASRGWGPDEQYF
TGTGCCAGCAGGGGGTGGGGGCCCGACGAGCAGTACTTC
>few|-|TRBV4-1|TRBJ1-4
CASSQDPASRRATNEKLFF
TGCGCCAGCAGCCAAGATCCCGCGTCACGGAGGGCGACTAATGAAAAACTGTTTTTT
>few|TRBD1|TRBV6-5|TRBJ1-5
CASSYLGQAQPQHF
TGTGCCAGCAGTTACCTTGGACAGGCTCAGCCCCAGCATTTT
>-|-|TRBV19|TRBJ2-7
CASTPGGSYEQYF
TGTGCCAGTACCCCAGGGGGGAGCTACGAGCAGTACTTC
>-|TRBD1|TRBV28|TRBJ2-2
CASSLPGGGIGELFF
TGTGCCAGCAGCCTCCCAGGGGGCGGTATCGGGGAGCTGTTTTTT
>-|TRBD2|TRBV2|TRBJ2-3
CASNSFLSGTSGTSTDTQYF
TGTGCCAGCAATTCCTTTCTCTCGGGGACTAGCGGGACAAGCACAGATACGCAGTATTTT
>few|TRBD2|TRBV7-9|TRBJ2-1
CASSAGLAHNNEQFF
TGTGCCAGCAGCGCTGGACTAGCACATAACAATGAGCAGTTCTTC
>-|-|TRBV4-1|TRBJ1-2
CASSQRQLTSGYTF
TGCGCCAGCAGCCAGCGACAACTGACATCCGGCTACACCTTC
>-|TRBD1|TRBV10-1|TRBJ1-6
CASSGQGISPLHF
TGCGCCAGCTCTGGACAGGGGATTTCACCCCTCCACTTT
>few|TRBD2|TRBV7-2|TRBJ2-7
CASSLAAAASGSRSEQYF
TGTGCCAGCAGCTTAGCCGCTGCGGCTAGCGGGAGTAGGAGCGAGCAGTACTTC
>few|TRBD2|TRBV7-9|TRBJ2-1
CASSPPGLGSGEQFF
TGTGCCAGCAGCCCGCCGGGACTAGGATCCGGTGAGCAGTTCTTC
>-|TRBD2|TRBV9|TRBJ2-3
CASSSRGLAGVGSTDTQYF
TGTGCCAGCAGCAGCCGGGGACTAGCGGGAGTGGGGAGCACAGATACGCAGTATTTT
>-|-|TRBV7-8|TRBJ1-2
CASSLDNKNYGYTF
TGTGCCAGCAGCTTAGACAACAAAAACTATGGCTACACCTTC
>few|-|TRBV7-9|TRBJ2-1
CASSLPRQYNEQFF
TGTGCCAGCAGCTTACCCCGACAGTACAATGAGCAGTTCTTC
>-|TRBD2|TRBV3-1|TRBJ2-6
CASSPGLAGGPGANVLTF
TGTGCCAGCAGCCCGGGACTAGCGGGAGGTCCCGGGGCCAACGTCCTGACTTTC
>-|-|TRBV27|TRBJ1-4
CASSPWGDEKLFF
TGTGCCAGCAGTCCATGGGGGGATGAAAAACTGTTTTTT
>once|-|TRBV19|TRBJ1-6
CASSIKGLPNSPLHF
TGTGCCAGTAGTATCAAAGGGTTACCTAATTCACCCCTCCACTTT
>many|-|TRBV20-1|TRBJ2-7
CSARDPTPGKKNEQYF
TGCAGTGCTAGAGATCCGACCCCAGGGAAGAAGAACGAGCAGTACTTC
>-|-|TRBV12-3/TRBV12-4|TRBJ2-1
CASSLMGGSSYTEQFF
TGTGCCAGCAGTTTAATGGGGGGTAGCTCCTACACTGAGCAGTTCTTC